Detailed here is one TCR beta chain. Antigen: not known. Clones were sequenced by immunoSEQ multiplex PCR, and TCRdb holds only the in-frame ones, with some missing. The sample records around 31,000 clones, just under 75% being singletons. The sample originates from a study of early stage breast cancer tumors. Study summary: Most invasive tumors, about 70% of the 16, were ER+/PR+/HER2-. Findings and caveats of the study: Tumor and normal breast were distinguished via blood comparison in about 85% of the 16 patients.

Trimming stripped 8 bases from V and 0 bases from J, with 14 bases between. Germline CDR1 and CDR2: SQVTM and ANQGSEA. The CDR3 is made up of 14 amino acids. V gene TRBV29-1 combines with J gene TRBJ1-5; D ambiguous. The TCR comes from a person in their 40s with breast cancer. The sequenced sample consisted of blood. This CDR3 is CSSKGSLSNQPQHF. CDR3 nucleotides: TGCAGCTCGAAGGGAAGCCTTAGCAATCAGCCCCAGCATTTT.